One and the same sample provided the 5 T cell receptor beta chains below, sequenced in a study of type 1 regulatory T cells. Study outcomes and limitations: Compared with non-Tr1 cells, Tr1 cells showed a narrower TCR repertoire.

The antigens of these receptors remain unknown. One entry per CDR3 protein, called by TCRdb with MiXCR from the reads. The profile shows tens of thousands of distinct CDR3 sequences, under 25% of them singletons. Material: cultured type 1 regulatory T (Tr1) cells, either the whole culture or a sorted fraction (not recorded which). These receptors came from a human donor in good health.

This chain joins TRBV10-3 and TRBJ2-7; perhaps D is TRBD1 or TRBD2 (5 bases each). With 5 bases removed from V and 0 bases from J, the gap between germline ends came to 11 bases. The CDR3 spans 14 residues. From germline, CDR1 is ENHRY and CDR2 SYGVKD. The CDR3 nucleotides read TGTGCCATCAGTAAAGAGGGACCCTCCTACGAGCAGTACTTC. Translated: CAISKEGPSYEQYF.

This clonotype was counted at least ten times. V usage is TRBV12-3 or TRBV12-4 and J usage is TRBJ2-5; D is unresolved. V lost 1 base to trimming and J lost 4 bases, with 10 bases between them. The CDR3 totals 14 residues. The chain's CDR3 is CASSLESASETQYF. CDR3 DNA: TGTGCCAGCAGTTTAGAGTCAGCCTCAGAGACCCAGTACTTC.

V is TRBV2 and J is TRBJ2-3; 8 nucleotides align to TRBD2. The CDR3 runs to 16 residues. Trimming took 6 bases from V and 7 from J; bases not matched to a gene: 15. Germline CDR1 is SNHLY and CDR2 is FYNNEI. CDR3 region: CASSGGVPGNLYTQYF. The DNA for the CDR3 is TGTGCCAGCAGCGGGGGGGTCCCCGGGAATCTGTATACGCAGTATTTT.

The gene calls are TRBV7-8 and TRBJ1-1, with 9 bases fitting TRBD1. Germline V gene data show CDR1 as SGHVS and CDR2 as FQNEAQ. The CDR3 length is 16 residues. Trimming at V came to 4 bases and at J to 4 bases, leaving 10 bases not matched to a gene. DNA of the CDR3: TGTGCCAGCAGCTACCGGGACAGGGTTTTAGGCACTGAAGCTTTCTTT. Amino acids: CASSYRDRVLGTEAFF.

This clonotype was seen a handful of times. The chain recombines TRBV12-3 or TRBV12-4 with TRBJ2-2, with 10 nucleotides matching TRBD2. The V gene end was trimmed by 3 bases and the J gene end by 6 bases; junction bases not matched to a gene: 7. The CDR3 loop spans 16 amino acids. The CDR3 sequence: CASSFRAGGPAGELFF. In nucleotides, the CDR3 is TGTGCCAGCAGTTTTAGAGCGGGAGGGCCAGCCGGGGAGCTGTTTTTT.